This entry describes one T cell receptor beta chain. Data came from immunoSEQ multiplex PCR; TCRdb stores just in-frame clones and leaves some out. This sample has 30,000 to 50,000 clones, with 79% found just once. The source of the sample is a study of radiotherapy plus CTLA-4 blockade in lung cancer. Trimming took 0 bases from V and 5 from J; bases not matched to a gene: 11. The CDR3 consists of 17 residues. Germline values: CDR1 SGHDT, CDR2 YYEEEE. The source is a human donor with non-small cell lung cancer that progressed on radiotherapy plus ipilimumab. This rearrangement joins TRBV5-6 to TRBJ2-5; TRBD2 matches 9 bases. This specimen consisted of peripheral blood, obtained from a patient treated with radiotherapy plus ipilimumab. This CDR3 reads CASSLASGVTIGETQYF. The CDR3 nucleotides are TGTGCCAGCAGCTTGGCTAGCGGGGTGACGATCGGGGAGACCCAGTACTTC.